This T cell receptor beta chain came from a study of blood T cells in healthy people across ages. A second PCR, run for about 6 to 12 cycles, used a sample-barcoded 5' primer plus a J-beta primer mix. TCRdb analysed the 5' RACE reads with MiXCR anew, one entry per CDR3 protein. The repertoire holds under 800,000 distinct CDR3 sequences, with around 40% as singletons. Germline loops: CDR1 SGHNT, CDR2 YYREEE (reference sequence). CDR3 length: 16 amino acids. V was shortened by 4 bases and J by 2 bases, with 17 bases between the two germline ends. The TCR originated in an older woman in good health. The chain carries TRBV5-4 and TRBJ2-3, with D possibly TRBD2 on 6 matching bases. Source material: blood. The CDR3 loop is CASSLGVAEITDTQYF. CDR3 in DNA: TGTGCCAGCAGCCTCGGGGTAGCGGAGATCACAGATACGCAGTATTTT.